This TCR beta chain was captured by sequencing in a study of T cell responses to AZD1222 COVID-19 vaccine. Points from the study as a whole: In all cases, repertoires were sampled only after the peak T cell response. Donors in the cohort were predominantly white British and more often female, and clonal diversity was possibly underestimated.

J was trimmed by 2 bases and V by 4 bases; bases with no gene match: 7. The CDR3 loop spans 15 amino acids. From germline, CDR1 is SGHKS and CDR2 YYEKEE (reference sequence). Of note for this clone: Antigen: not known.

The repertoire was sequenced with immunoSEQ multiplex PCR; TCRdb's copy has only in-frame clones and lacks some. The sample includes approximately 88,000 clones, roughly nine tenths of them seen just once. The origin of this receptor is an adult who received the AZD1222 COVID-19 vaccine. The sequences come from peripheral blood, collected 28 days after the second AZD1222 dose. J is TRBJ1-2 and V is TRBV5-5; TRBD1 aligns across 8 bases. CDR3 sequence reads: CASSGGPGGNYGYTF. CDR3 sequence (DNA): TGTGCCAGCAGCGGAGGTCCAGGGGGCAACTATGGCTACACCTTC. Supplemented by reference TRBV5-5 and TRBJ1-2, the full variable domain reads DAGVTQSPTHLIKTRGQQVTLRCSPISGHKSVSWYQQVLGQGPQFIFQYYEKEERGRGNFPDRFSARQFPNYSSELNVNALLLGDSALYLCASSGGPGGNYGYTFGSGTRLTVV.